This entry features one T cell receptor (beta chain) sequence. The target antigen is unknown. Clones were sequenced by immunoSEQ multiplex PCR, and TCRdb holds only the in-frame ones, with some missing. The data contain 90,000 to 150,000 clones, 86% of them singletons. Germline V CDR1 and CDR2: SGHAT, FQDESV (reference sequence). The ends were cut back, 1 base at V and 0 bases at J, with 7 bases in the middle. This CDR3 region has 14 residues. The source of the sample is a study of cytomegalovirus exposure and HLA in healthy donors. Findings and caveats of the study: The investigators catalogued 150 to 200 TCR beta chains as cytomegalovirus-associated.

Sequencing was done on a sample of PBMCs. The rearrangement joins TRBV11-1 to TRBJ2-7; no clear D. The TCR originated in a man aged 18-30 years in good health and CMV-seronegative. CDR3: CASSLDYYSYEQYF. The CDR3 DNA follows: TGTGCCAGCAGCTTAGACTACTACTCCTACGAGCAGTACTTC.